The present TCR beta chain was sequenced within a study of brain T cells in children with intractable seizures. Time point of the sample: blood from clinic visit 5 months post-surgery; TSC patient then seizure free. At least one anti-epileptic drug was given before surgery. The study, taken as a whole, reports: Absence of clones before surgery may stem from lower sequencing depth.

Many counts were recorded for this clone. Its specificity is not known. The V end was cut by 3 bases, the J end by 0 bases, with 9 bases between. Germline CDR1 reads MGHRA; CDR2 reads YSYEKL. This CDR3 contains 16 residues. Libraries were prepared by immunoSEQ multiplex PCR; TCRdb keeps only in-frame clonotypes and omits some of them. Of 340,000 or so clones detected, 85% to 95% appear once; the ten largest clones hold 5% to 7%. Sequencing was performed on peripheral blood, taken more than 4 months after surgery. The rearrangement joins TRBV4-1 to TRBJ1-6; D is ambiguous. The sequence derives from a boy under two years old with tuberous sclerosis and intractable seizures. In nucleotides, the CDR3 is TGCGCCAGCAGCCAGGGGTCAAGCTCCTATAATTCACCCCTCCACTTT. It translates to CASSQGSSSYNSPLHF.